This T cell receptor (beta chain) was sequenced during a study of blood T cell repertoires in COVID-19. Study members were between 18 and 89 years old and lived in approximately 25 US regions. J was trimmed by 0 bases and V by 4 bases; bases with no gene match: 6. This CDR3 is 16 amino acids long. Germline loops: CDR1 LGHDT, CDR2 YNNKEL (reference sequence). Some clones are missing from TCRdb's copy, which holds only in-frame ones; the method was immunoSEQ multiplex PCR. The sample consists of 250,000 to 350,000 clones, approximately 83% of them appearing once. Sequenced input: PBMCs or T cells enriched from blood (not recorded which). The chain is built from TRBV3-1 (or the pseudogene TRBV3-2) and TRBJ1-3, with 7 bases lining up with TRBD1. The sequence was obtained from a young woman who had recovered from COVID-19. The CDR3: CASSRRQGDSGNTIYF. The CDR3 DNA reads as TGTGCCAGCAGCCGCCGACAGGGTGACTCTGGAAACACCATATATTTT.